This TCR beta chain was identified in a study of neurological immune-mediated disorders. Whole-study findings and limits: The expanded clones of different subjects shared no CDR3 amino acid sequences (suggesting private repertoires in all groups). TCR clonal expansion peaked in HTLV-1-associated myelopathy patients and was lowest in multiple sclerosis patients.

Use was made of some 1 million CD4+ or CD8+ T cells in sorted libraries. This clonotype appeared many times. Its specificity is not known. CDR1 and CDR2 (germline): DFQATT, SNEGSKA (reference sequence). CDR3 length equals 14 residues. V shed 3 bases and J shed 0 bases, with 11 bases lying between them. The cDNA was generated through 5'RACE incorporating 10-nucleotide random UMIs. TCRdb itself ran the 5' RACE reads through MiXCR, one entry per CDR3 protein. This sample has tens of thousands of distinct CDR3 sequences, with approximately 6% found just once. This sequence was found in a woman aged 45-59 years in good health. Material: CD4+ T cells from blood. The genes are TRBV20-1 and TRBJ1-2, with D tentatively TRBD1 (6 bases). The CDR3 DNA follows: TGCAGTGCTAGCGAGGGGGGAACTAACTATGGCTACACCTTC. As protein: CSASEGGTNYGYTF.